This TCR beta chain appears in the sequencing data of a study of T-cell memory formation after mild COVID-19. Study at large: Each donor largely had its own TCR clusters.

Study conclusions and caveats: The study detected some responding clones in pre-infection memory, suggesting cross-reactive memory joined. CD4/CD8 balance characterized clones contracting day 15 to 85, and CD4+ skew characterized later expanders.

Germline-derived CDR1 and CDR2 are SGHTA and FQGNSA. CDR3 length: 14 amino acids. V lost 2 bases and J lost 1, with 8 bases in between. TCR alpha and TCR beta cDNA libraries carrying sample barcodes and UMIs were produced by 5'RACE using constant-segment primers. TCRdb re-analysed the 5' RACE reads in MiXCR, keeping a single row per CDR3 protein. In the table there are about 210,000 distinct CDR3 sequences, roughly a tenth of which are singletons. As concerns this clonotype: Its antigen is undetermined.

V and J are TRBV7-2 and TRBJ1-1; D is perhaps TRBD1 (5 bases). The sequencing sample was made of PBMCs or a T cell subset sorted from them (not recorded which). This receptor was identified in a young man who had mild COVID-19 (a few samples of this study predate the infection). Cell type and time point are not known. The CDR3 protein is CASSLIRGNTEAFF. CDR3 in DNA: TGTGCCAGCAGCTTAATAAGGGGGAACACTGAAGCTTTCTTT.